The 16 T cell receptor beta chains listed next were all sequenced from one sample in a study of cytomegalovirus exposure and HLA in healthy donors. PCR employed 60 Vbeta and 13 Jbeta primers. The assay was immunoSEQ multiplex PCR, and TCRdb's table has in-frame clones only and misses some. This table has approximately 40,000 clones, approximately 82% appearing once. Sample: PBMCs. The receptors come from a woman aged 18-29 years in good health and CMV-seropositive.

The CDR3 spells CASSVGSGANEQFF. CDR3 DNA: TGTGCCAGCAGCGTTGGTAGCGGGGCTAATGAGCAGTTCTTC. The chain is built from TRBV9 and TRBJ2-1, with TRBD2 identical over 8 bases. Trimming took 2 bases from V and 7 from J; bases not matched to a gene: 5. The CDR3 length is 14 residues. Germline V CDR1 and CDR2: SGDLS, YYNGEE.

A remark on this clone: Since no conserved phenylalanine or tryptophan closes the CDR3, a read error is the likely cause. The DNA is left out, because the CDR3 cannot be placed on it with certainty; the CDR3 is given as TCRdb lists it. This chain joins TRBV7-6 and TRBJ2-7; the table's TRBD2 call for D was not verified on the DNA. Germline V CDR1 and CDR2: SGHVS, FNYEAQ. The CDR3 has 13 amino acids, counting both end residues. The CDR3 loop is CASSTGTSGGDDN.

CDR3 sequence (DNA): TGTGCCTGGGGGGGGACTAGCGTAGAGACCCAGTACTTC. Translated, it gives CAWGGTSVETQYF. V gene TRBV30 combines with J gene TRBJ2-5, with TRBD2 identical over 10 bases. CDR1 and CDR2 from the germline V gene are GTSNPN and SVGIG (reference sequence). V trimming: 5 bases; J trimming: 4 bases; junction bases outside the gene matches: 4. The length of the CDR3 is 13 residues.

This rearrangement joins TRBV30 to TRBJ2-6, with D uncertain. V lost 1 base, J lost 9 bases, and 10 bases lay in between. The CDR3 runs to 13 residues. The germline CDR1 and CDR2 sequences are GTSNPN and SVGIG (reference sequence). CDR3 residues: CAWSGATYNVLTF. DNA of the CDR3: TGTGCCTGGAGTGGGGCCACCTACAACGTCCTGACTTTC.

This sequence joins TRBV27 and TRBJ1-1; TRBD1 agrees at 7 bases. CDR1 is MNHEY, CDR2 SMNVEV, per germline (reference sequence). The trim removed 5 bases at V and 0 bases at J, leaving 6 bases unmatched. This CDR3 contains 15 residues. The DNA for the CDR3 is TGTGCCAGCAGTAGAGGGACAGCCTTGAACACTGAAGCTTTCTTT. This encodes CASSRGTALNTEAFF.

CDR3 sequence (DNA): TGCGCCAGCAGGGGCGGGGGGGGCAATCAGCCCCAGCATTTT. As protein: CASRGGGGNQPQHF. The J gene is TRBJ1-5, the V gene TRBV10-1, with D perhaps TRBD1 (5 bases). This CDR3 has 14 amino acids. The V gene lost 6 bases and the J gene lost 2 bases, with 11 bases spanning the gap. Per germline, CDR1 WNHNN and CDR2 SYGVQD (reference sequence).

This clone appeared once. The chain employs TRBV2 and TRBJ2-1, with TRBD1 matching over 7 bases. The CDR3 spans 14 residues. The V gene's germline CDR1 is SNHLY and CDR2 FYNNEI. Trimming cost V 11 bases and J 2 bases; bases outside gene matches: 9. The CDR3, as DNA: TGTGCCCGCGAAAACAGGGGAGCCTACAATGAGCAGTTCTTC. It specifies CARENRGAYNEQFF.

The V and J genes are TRBV7-9 and TRBJ1-4; 7 bases match TRBD1. V gave up 3 bases and J gave up 7 bases; unmatched junction bases: 8. In germline, CDR1 is SEHNR, CDR2 FQNEAQ (reference sequence). This CDR3 comprises 15 residues. The CDR3 is CASSLYRDSLEKLFF. CDR3 DNA sequence: TGTGCCAGCAGCTTGTACCGGGACAGTCTTGAAAAACTGTTTTTT.

The CDR3 protein is CASSQAPGGNQPQHF. CDR3 bases: TGCGCCAGCAGCCAAGCCCCCGGTGGTAATCAGCCCCAGCATTTT. This chain links TRBV4-3 with TRBJ1-5, with unresolved D. The CDR3 length is 15 residues. Between the trimmed V and J ends, which lost 1 base and 4 bases, there was a span of 11 bases. Germline CDR1 and CDR2: LGHNA and YSLEER.

The gene calls are TRBV12-5 and TRBJ2-3; 13 bases align to TRBD2. Losses at the gene ends were 2 bases for V and 0 bases for J; bases not matched to a gene: 11. Germline CDR1 is LGHNT and CDR2 is FRNRAP. The CDR3 totals 20 residues. The CDR3 reads CASGLWGRGLAGLSTDTQYF. CDR3 sequence (DNA): TGTGCTAGTGGTTTGTGGGGTAGGGGACTAGCGGGGCTGAGCACAGATACGCAGTATTTT.

The V gene is TRBV5-1, the J gene TRBJ2-7; possibly TRBD1 for D (5 bases). The V end lost 0 bases, the J end lost 1 base, and 8 bases lay between the germline ends. The CDR3 spans 14 residues. Per the germline V gene, CDR1 is SGHRS and CDR2 is YFSETQ. The CDR3 coding sequence is TGCGCCAGCAGCTTGGGGACACTTTCCTACGAGCAGTACTTC. It is translated as CASSLGTLSYEQYF.

V is TRBV7-2 and J is TRBJ2-4; 11 positions agree with TRBD2. The CDR3 spans 17 residues. The V gene end was trimmed by 1 base and the J gene end by 2 bases; junction bases not matched to a gene: 4. CDR1 is SGHTA, CDR2 FQGNSA, per germline. CDR3 residues: CASSLDASGRTKNIQYF. In DNA form, the CDR3 reads TGTGCCAGCAGCTTAGATGCTAGCGGGAGGACCAAAAACATTCAGTACTTC. Complete variable domain (other parts from reference TRBV7-2 and TRBJ2-4): GAGVSQSPSNKVTEKGKDVELRCDPISGHTALYWYRQSLGQGLEFLIYFQGNSAPDKSGLPSDRFSAERTGGSVSTLTIQRTQQEDSAVYLCASSLDASGRTKNIQYFGAGTRLSVL.

The V call is TRBV27, the J call TRBJ2-5, with TRBD2 as a possible D gene (6 bases). The germline V gene has CDR1 MNHEY and CDR2 SMNVEV (reference sequence). Trimming took off 7 bases at V and 5 bases at J, with 17 bases between the two ends. The CDR3 totals 14 residues. CDR3 residues: CASMLWTGDETQYF. DNA for the CDR3: TGTGCCAGCATGCTTTGGACGGGGGATGAGACCCAGTACTTC.

J is TRBJ1-1 and V is TRBV7-9; no reliable D call. The CDR3 is made up of 13 amino acids. V dropped 1 base and J dropped 1 base, with 4 bases sitting between them. From germline, CDR1 is SEHNR and CDR2 FQNEAQ (reference sequence). The CDR3 coding sequence is TGTGCCAGCAGCTTAGGACAGAACACTGAAGCTTTCTTT. It yields the protein CASSLGQNTEAFF.

The J gene is TRBJ1-2, the V gene TRBV6-5; 9 bases are a match to TRBD1. Germline values: CDR1 MNHEY, CDR2 SVGAGI. There are 16 residues in the CDR3. Germline trimming cut 2 bases from V and 2 bases from J; bases unmatched to any gene: 6. The CDR3 protein is CASSYHAGTGNYGYTF. The CDR3 bases are TGTGCCAGCAGTTACCATGCCGGGACAGGGAACTATGGCTACACCTTC.

The sample holds one count of this clone. This chain uses TRBV28 with TRBJ2-2, with 7 nucleotides matching TRBD2. The CDR3 consists of 13 residues. Germline V gene lookup returns CDR1 MDHEN and CDR2 SYDVKM. Trimming at V came to 6 bases and at J to 6 bases, leaving 4 bases not matched to a gene. CDR3: CASSRRGAGELFF. The CDR3 coding sequence is TGTGCCAGCAGCAGACGGGGGGCCGGGGAGCTGTTTTTT.